These 25 T cell receptor beta chains came from one sample sequenced in a study of regulatory T cells in long-lasting Graves disease. For TCR beta, libraries came from iRepertoire HTBI primers and Arm-PCR of CDR3 regions. Using its own MiXCR run on the multiplex PCR reads, TCRdb lists one record per CDR3 protein. The sample has roughly 500,000 distinct CDR3 sequences; approximately 13% are singletons. Time point described: newly diagnosed GD, antithyroid drugs for less than 3 months. The TCR library was made from RNA extracted from PBMCs. The data also belong to a second study, concerning T cells in Graves' hyperthyroidism and ophthalmopathy.

Sequencing used peripheral blood mononuclear cells (PBMCs), obtained at new diagnosis, from a patient treated with antithyroid drugs. The receptors stem from a man between 25 and 39 years old with Graves disease.

This clonotype was recorded a few times. The V and J genes are TRBV3-1 and TRBJ2-7; 9 nucleotides line up with TRBD2. V lost 2 bases to trimming and J lost 9 bases; unmatched junction nucleotides: 20. In germline, CDR1 is LGHDT, CDR2 YNNKEL (reference sequence). CDR3 size: 18 residues. Written as DNA, the CDR3 is TGTGCCAGCAGCCAAAACTTTTTGGGGACTAGCAGTAGTATTCGGCAGTACTTC. Translated: CASSQNFLGTSSSIRQYF.

The rearrangement joins TRBV7-2 to TRBJ2-2; 13 bases match TRBD2. V lost 4 bases to trimming and J lost 5 bases; unmatched junction nucleotides: 13. CDR3 size: 19 residues. Germline CDR1 SGHTA, CDR2 FQGNSA. The CDR3 reads CASSSSLGLAGEGTGELFF. CDR3 sequence (DNA): TGTGCCAGCAGCTCCTCTTTAGGACTAGCGGGAGAAGGGACCGGGGAGCTGTTTTTT.

This clonotype was seen many times. V and J are TRBV5-1 and TRBJ2-1; D may be TRBD1 (6 bases). The length of the CDR3 is 13 residues. CDR1 and CDR2 (germline): SGHRS, YFSETQ. The V end was cut by 1 base, the J end by 9 bases, with 11 bases between. CDR3 in amino acids: CASSLLGGVEQFF. In DNA, the CDR3 is TGCGCCAGCAGCTTGTTAGGGGGTGTTGAGCAGTTCTTC.

This clonotype was found many times. The rearrangement joins TRBV7-9 to TRBJ2-3; D not certain. The germline CDR1 and CDR2 sequences are SEHNR and FQNEAQ (reference sequence). The CDR3 runs to 14 residues. The V gene lost 4 bases and the J gene lost 1 base, with 9 bases spanning the gap. CDR3 region: CASSSKVRTDTQYF. DNA for the CDR3: TGTGCCAGCAGCTCGAAGGTTCGCACAGATACGCAGTATTTT. Drawing the rest from reference TRBV7-9 and TRBJ2-3, the complete variable domain is DTGVSQNPRHKITKRGQNVTFRCDPISEHNRLYWYRQTLGQGPEFLTYFQNEAQLEKSRLLSDRFSAERPKGSFSTLEIQRTEQGDSAMYLCASSSKVRTDTQYFGPGTRLTVL.

The sample holds a few counts of this clonotype. This CDR3 is CASSAFLAHGYTF. DNA for the CDR3: TGTGCCAGCAGCGCATTTCTTGCTCATGGCTACACCTTC. The genes are TRBV9 and TRBJ1-2, with D uncertain. Between the trimmed V and J ends, which lost 3 bases and 6 bases, there was a span of 12 bases. This CDR3 is built from 13 residues. Germline V gene data show CDR1 as SGDLS and CDR2 as YYNGEE.

This clonotype was counted many times. The chain employs TRBV29-1 and TRBJ2-3, with 9 bases fitting TRBD2. V was clipped by 6 bases and J by 4 bases; unmatched bases: 8. Germline V CDR1 and CDR2: SQVTM, ANQGSEA. This CDR3 has 14 residues. Here the CDR3 reads CSVVAGAGPDTQYF. The CDR3, as DNA: TGCAGCGTGGTAGCGGGAGCGGGCCCAGATACGCAGTATTTT.

This clonotype was seen at least ten times. The gene calls are TRBV27 and TRBJ1-1; D ambiguous. The CDR3 spans 15 residues. Germline V gene lookup returns CDR1 MNHEY and CDR2 SMNVEV (reference sequence). V lost 5 bases and J 5 bases, leaving 18 bases between the germline ends. The CDR3 nucleotides are TGTGCCAGCAGTCCCCGGGCTCACCGGTGGACTGAAGCTTTCTTT. It specifies CASSPRAHRWTEAFF.

The table lists this clonotype with many counts. This chain uses TRBV24-1 with TRBJ2-1, with TRBD2 as a possible D gene (6 bases). V was cut by 5 bases and J by 0 bases, with 7 bases left in between. This CDR3 contains 14 residues. Looked up from germline, CDR1 is KGHDR and CDR2 is SFDVKD. CDR3 DNA sequence: TGTGCCACCAGTGCCGGGAGCTCCTACAATGAGCAGTTCTTC. As protein: CATSAGSSYNEQFF.

This clonotype has a count of ten or more. V is TRBV6-1 and J is TRBJ1-2; D call uncertain. CDR1 and CDR2 from the germline V gene are MNHNS and SASEGT. CDR3 length: 11 residues. Deletions cut 7 bases from V and 3 bases from J, with 6 bases between. CDR3 DNA: TGTGCCAGCACCAGCCACTATGGCTACACCTTC. Translating gives CASTSHYGYTF.

This clonotype was seen a few times. The chain carries TRBV5-1 and TRBJ2-5; D may match TRBD1 or TRBD2 (5 bases each). V shed 3 bases and J shed 5 bases, with 14 bases lying between them. Germline CDR1 is SGHRS and CDR2 is YFSETQ. The CDR3 consists of 14 residues. The chain's CDR3 is CASSSGRGRETQYF. CDR3 coding DNA: TGCGCCAGCAGCTCGGGCCGGGGACGGGAGACCCAGTACTTC.

This clonotype showed up just a few times. The chain has TRBV25-1 and TRBJ2-5; 9 bases line up with TRBD2. The trim removed 3 bases at V and 8 bases at J, leaving 4 bases unmatched. This CDR3 is 13 amino acids long. Germline V CDR1 and CDR2: MGHDK, SYGVNS. This CDR3 reads CASSDATSGTQYF. Here the CDR3 DNA reads TGTGCCAGCAGTGACGCGACTAGCGGAACCCAGTACTTC.

The J gene is TRBJ2-1, the V gene TRBV5-4, with D possibly matching TRBD2 (6 bases). V was cut by 4 bases and J by 2 bases, with 13 bases left in between. The CDR3 runs to 15 residues. The germline CDR1 and CDR2 sequences are SGHNT and YYREEE (reference sequence). DNA for the CDR3: TGTGCCAGCAGCCGACTAGGGGCCACCTACAATGAGCAGTTCTTC. It encodes CASSRLGATYNEQFF.

In the case of this clonotype: A much larger clone lies a single base off, so this may be a read error. The chain recombines TRBV7-9 with TRBJ1-1; D is unresolved. The V gene's germline CDR1 is SEHNR and CDR2 FQNEAQ (reference sequence). The CDR3 is made up of 18 amino acids. Trimming left V 5 bases short and J 4 bases short, with 26 bases between. The CDR3 region has the DNA TGTGCCAGCAGCCGGAAGGAACAGACCCTCCGGGTGGGCACTGAAGCTTTCTTT. Its protein is CASSRKEQTLRVGTEAFF.

This clonotype was detected only a few times. The chain links TRBV14 to TRBJ2-1, with D unresolved. The germline CDR1 and CDR2 sequences are SGHDN and FVKESK. CDR3 size: 13 residues. V gave up 1 base and J gave up 10 bases, with 11 bases separating them. CDR3 coding DNA: TGTGCCAGCAGCCAAGCCCTAGTTGGGGAGCAGTTCTTC. The encoded protein is CASSQALVGEQFF.

This clonotype was seen more than once but under ten times. The J gene is TRBJ1-4, the V gene TRBV27; D is perhaps TRBD1 (5 bases). CDR3 length equals 13 residues. Per the germline V gene, CDR1 is MNHEY and CDR2 is SMNVEV (reference sequence). CDR3 nucleotides: TGTGCACCCCATCGGGAAAGGGGTGAAAAACTGTTTTTT. Its translation is CAPHRERGEKLFF.

This clonotype was seen only a few times. The chain links TRBV2 to TRBJ2-7; 7 bases agree with TRBD1. The V segment lost 5 bases and the J segment 5 bases; nucleotides outside the gene matches: 12. The CDR3 covers 15 residues. Germline V gene sequence: CDR1 SNHLY, CDR2 FYNNEI. CDR3 residues: CASSQTGTGKNEQYF. CDR3 DNA: TGTGCCAGCAGTCAGACAGGGACGGGAAAAAACGAGCAGTACTTC.

This clonotype was counted ten times or more. The chain employs TRBV5-1 and TRBJ1-2; 12 bases are a match to TRBD1. Germline CDR1 SGHRS, CDR2 YFSETQ. With 4 bases clipped from V and 2 bases from J, the junction kept 12 bases outside the gene matches. CDR3 length: 18 amino acids. The CDR3 here is CASSQQPGQGAWNYGYTF. The CDR3 DNA reads as TGCGCCAGCAGCCAACAACCGGGACAGGGGGCGTGGAACTATGGCTACACCTTC.

This clonotype was observed at least ten times. V gene TRBV7-9 combines with J gene TRBJ2-3; D not certain. In germline, CDR1 is SEHNR, CDR2 FQNEAQ (reference sequence). V lost 3 bases to trimming and J lost 2 bases, with 12 bases between them. The CDR3 is 15 amino acids. The CDR3: CASSFSGFSTDTQYF. The CDR3 coding sequence is TGTGCCAGCAGCTTTTCTGGATTTTCCACAGATACGCAGTATTTT.

This clonotype was counted many times. The genes are TRBV29-1 and TRBJ2-1; D perhaps matches TRBD1 (6 bases). V was trimmed by 8 bases and J by 2 bases, leaving 16 bases between them. The CDR3 consists of 14 residues. CDR1 is SQVTM and CDR2 is ANQGSEA in the germline V gene. The CDR3 loop reads CSTTRGVTYNEQFF. DNA for the CDR3: TGCAGCACCACCAGGGGCGTAACCTACAATGAGCAGTTCTTC.

This clonotype occurred many times. V gene TRBV6-1 combines with J gene TRBJ1-1; D is unclear. This CDR3 has 12 residues. CDR1 and CDR2 (germline): MNHNS, SASEGT. Trimming took off 7 bases at V and 4 bases at J, with 10 bases between the two ends. The DNA of the CDR3 is TGTGCCAGCACGGGTTTTAGCACTGAAGCTTTCTTT. Protein product: CASTGFSTEAFF.

This clonotype was observed many times. The rearrangement joins TRBV12-5 to TRBJ2-1; D is possibly TRBD2 (8 bases). The CDR3 covers 15 residues. Trimming took off 6 bases at V and 7 bases at J, with 19 bases between the two ends. CDR1 and CDR2 from the germline V gene are LGHNT and FRNRAP. CDR3 coding DNA: TGTGCTAGTGGGTCGGGACAGATAGCGGGAAATGAGCAGTTCTTC. As protein: CASGSGQIAGNEQFF. Drawing the rest from reference TRBV12-5 and TRBJ2-1, the complete variable domain is DARVTQTPRHKVTEMGQEVTMRCQPILGHNTVFWYRQTMMQGLELLAYFRNRAPLDDSGMPKDRFSAEMPDATLATLKIQPSEPRDSAVYFCASGSGQIAGNEQFFGPGTRLTVL.

There are many counts of this clonotype. The chain couples TRBV5-1 to TRBJ2-7; 7 bases are a match to TRBD1. CDR1 and CDR2 (germline): SGHRS, YFSETQ. V dropped 3 bases and J dropped 3; count of bases not matched to a gene: 6. This CDR3 spans 14 amino acids. The CDR3 sequence is CASSSRQGIYEQYF. CDR3 DNA: TGCGCCAGCAGCTCGCGACAGGGTATCTACGAGCAGTACTTC.

This clonotype was counted only a few times. The chain links TRBV4-2 to TRBJ2-1; no clear D gene. The ends were cut back, 0 bases at V and 6 bases at J, with 9 bases in the middle. The CDR3 sequence is 14 residues long. Looked up from germline, CDR1 is LGHNA and CDR2 is YNFKEQ. Here the CDR3 reads CASSQELLLNEQFF. The CDR3 region has the DNA TGTGCCAGCAGCCAAGAGCTCCTCCTCAATGAGCAGTTCTTC.

At least ten counts were recorded for this clonotype. The chain uses TRBV27 and TRBJ2-1, with 7 bases matching TRBD1. V lost 6 bases and J lost 4; bases outside the gene matches: 12. CDR3 length: 16 residues. Germline V gives CDR1 MNHEY, CDR2 SMNVEV (reference sequence). The CDR3 nucleotides read TGTGCCAGCAGGGAACTATCCGGGACAGTTTACAATGAGCAGTTCTTC. Translated, it gives CASRELSGTVYNEQFF.

The chain is built from TRBV5-6 and TRBJ2-1; 8 nucleotides agree with TRBD2. V shed 4 bases, J shed 13 bases, and the junction held 10 bases outside the gene matches. Germline V gene lookup returns CDR1 SGHDT and CDR2 YYEEEE. There are 13 residues in the CDR3. The CDR3 DNA sequence: TGTGCCAGCAGCCCCGGGAGCGGGAGTCCTCAGTTCTTC. Translation gives CASSPGSGSPQFF.